This TCR beta chain comes out of a study of blood T cell repertoires in COVID-19. The wider study: Samples came from the United States, Italy and Spain, spanning acute and convalescent COVID-19. T cells, B-cell-depleted T cells, or PBMCs provided the cDNA or gDNA that served as material.

How the authors handled the data: Reference gene primer amplification in the assay estimated nucleated cell counts. Method: immunoSEQ multiplex PCR; TCRdb's copy keeps in-frame clones and lacks some. D and trimming were read from the DNA, whereas the V and J calls and clone size are those reported in that table. In the table there are under 150,000 clones, roughly 79% of which are singletons. The germline CDR1 and CDR2 sequences are KGHSH and LQKENI. V was cut by 2 bases and J by 2 bases, with 13 bases left in between. The CDR3 covers 16 residues. The sequence came from a human donor with acute or convalescent COVID-19. The donor label of this sample is uncertain. This chain links TRBV18 with TRBJ1-5; D gene unclear. The sequenced material came from peripheral blood. CDR3 sequence reads: CASSPSPPSGNQPQHF. The CDR3 DNA is TGTGCCAGCTCACCATCACCGCCATCGGGCAATCAGCCCCAGCATTTT. The full variable domain, completed using reference TRBV18 and TRBJ1-5, is NAGVMQNPRHLVRRRGQEARLRCSPMKGHSHVYWYRQLPEEGLKFMVYLQKENIIDESGMPKERFSAEFPKEGPSILRIQQVVRGDSAAYFCASSPSPPSGNQPQHFGDGTRLSIL.